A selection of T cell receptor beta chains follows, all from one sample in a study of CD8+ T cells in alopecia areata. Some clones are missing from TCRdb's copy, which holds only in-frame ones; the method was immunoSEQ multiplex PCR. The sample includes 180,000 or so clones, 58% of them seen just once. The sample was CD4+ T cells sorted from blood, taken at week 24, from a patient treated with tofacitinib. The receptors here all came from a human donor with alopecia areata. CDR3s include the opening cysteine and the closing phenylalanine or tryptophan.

CDR3: CASSYSMGETQYF
J: TRBJ2-5
V: TRBV6-5

CDR3: CSVDSPGTGTDTQYF
J: TRBJ2-3
V: TRBV29-1

CDR3: CASSYSGPSTSETQYF
J: TRBJ2-5
V: TRBV6-5

CDR3: CAISAQSAGTSNYGYTF
J: TRBJ1-2
V: TRBV10-3

CDR3: CASSESYWNGYTF
J: TRBJ1-2
V: TRBV25-1

CDR3: CASTRGTTNYGYTF
J: TRBJ1-2
V: TRBV19

CDR3: CASSEGKETQYF
J: TRBJ2-5
V: TRBV5-1

CDR3: CAWRRWAGGGYTF
J: TRBJ1-2
V: TRBV30

CDR3: CASSSRDLYGYTF
J: TRBJ1-2
V: TRBV5-4

CDR3: CASSLDGMSGEQFF
J: TRBJ2-1
V: TRBV7-2

CDR3: CASSFDLYEQYF
J: TRBJ2-7
V: TRBV5-4

CDR3: CASYYKETQYF
J: TRBJ2-5
V: TRBV6-1

CDR3: CASSQDQLGPGELFF
J: TRBJ2-2
V: TRBV4-2

CDR3: CASTTTGQVQETQYF
J: TRBJ2-5
V: TRBV2

CDR3: CAWRDQGYSNQPQHF
J: TRBJ1-5
V: TRBV30

CDR3: CASSRTGANVLTF
J: TRBJ2-6
V: TRBV4-3

CDR3: CASSTTTGGATEAFF
J: TRBJ1-1
V: TRBV9

CDR3: CASSPATGQETQYF
J: TRBJ2-5
V: TRBV18

CDR3: CASSYTEGDEQFF
J: TRBJ2-1
V: TRBV7-9

CDR3: CASSLQTSVRDTQYF
J: TRBJ2-3
V: TRBV28

CDR3: CASSLTQYEQYF
J: TRBJ2-7
V: TRBV11-2

CDR3: CASSGQSFSTDTQYF
J: TRBJ2-3
V: TRBV9

CDR3: CASSNRHEAFF
J: TRBJ1-1
V: TRBV19

CDR3: CAIRTGTDSPLHF
J: TRBJ1-6
V: TRBV10-3

CDR3: CATLPGQGSATNEKLFF
J: TRBJ1-4
V: TRBV10-3

CDR3: CASSLVAGGNTEAFF
J: TRBJ1-1
V: TRBV5-1

CDR3: CASSPRQSTGSGYTF
J: TRBJ1-2
V: TRBV9

CDR3: CATSRERETGELFF
J: TRBJ2-2
V: TRBV15

CDR3: CAWSEGGSKTYGYTF
J: TRBJ1-2
V: TRBV30

CDR3: CASSSGLRDEQFF
J: TRBJ2-1
V: TRBV5-1

CDR3: CASSPPGQGSSTEAFF
J: TRBJ1-1
V: TRBV4-2

CDR3: CSVPVEDIQYF
J: TRBJ2-4
V: TRBV29-1

CDR3: CASSGDRGGYGYTF
J: TRBJ1-2
V: TRBV6-6

CDR3: CASSLTSGANTGELFF
J: TRBJ2-2
V: TRBV5-1

CDR3: CASSIARGNQPQHF
J: TRBJ1-5
V: TRBV19

CDR3: CASSARGQGNEQYF
J: TRBJ2-7
V: TRBV18

CDR3: CASSLGGVDSPLHF
J: TRBJ1-6
V: TRBV7-6

CDR3: CASRPGQLNTGELFF
J: TRBJ2-2
V: TRBV25-1

CDR3: CASSFLSGHSYEQYF
J: TRBJ2-7
V: TRBV5-1

CDR3: CASSVAPNEKLFF
J: TRBJ1-4
V: TRBV9

CDR3: CSVRGQGPRSYNEQFF
J: TRBJ2-1
V: TRBV29-1

CDR3: CASSPQFF
J: TRBJ2-1
V: TRBV7-3

CDR3: CSVEDRIRGPRYGYTF
J: TRBJ1-2
V: TRBV29-1

CDR3: CASSLIPGRETEAFF
J: TRBJ1-1
V: TRBV7-3

CDR3: CSVTGQGVIGYTF
J: TRBJ1-2
V: TRBV29-1

CDR3: CASSLTGQGRGYGNIQYF
J: TRBJ2-4
V: TRBV7-3

CDR3: CASSQDVTYYGYTF
J: TRBJ1-2
V: TRBV4-3

CDR3: CASSAQGAVADTQYF
J: TRBJ2-3
V: TRBV7-3

CDR3: CASSLAASWGLGQGLYGYTF
J: TRBJ1-2
V: TRBV7-2

CDR3: CASSLYDTTGEDGYTF
J: TRBJ1-2
V: TRBV28

CDR3: CASSQDPQGAGNEQFF
J: TRBJ2-1
V: TRBV4-3